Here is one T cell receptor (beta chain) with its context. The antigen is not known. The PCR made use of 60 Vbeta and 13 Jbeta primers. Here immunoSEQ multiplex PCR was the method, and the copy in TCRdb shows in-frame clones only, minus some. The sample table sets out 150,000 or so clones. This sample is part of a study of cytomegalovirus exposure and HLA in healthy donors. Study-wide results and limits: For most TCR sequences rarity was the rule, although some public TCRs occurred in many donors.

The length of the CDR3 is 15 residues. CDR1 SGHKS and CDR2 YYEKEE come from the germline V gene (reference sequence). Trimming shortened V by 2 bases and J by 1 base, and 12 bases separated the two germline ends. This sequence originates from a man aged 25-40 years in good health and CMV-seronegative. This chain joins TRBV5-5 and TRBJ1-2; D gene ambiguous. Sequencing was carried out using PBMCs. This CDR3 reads CASSFETLLNYGYTF. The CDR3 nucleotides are TGTGCCAGCAGCTTTGAAACTCTTCTTAACTATGGCTACACCTTC.